The rows below give T cell receptor beta chains drawn from one sample of a study of shared clonotypes between healthy human individuals. Clones were sequenced by immunoSEQ multiplex PCR, and TCRdb holds only the in-frame ones, with some missing. The data contain approximately 500,000 clones, approximately 82% of them seen just once; the ten biggest clones take up around 12%. Sequencing was carried out using PBMCs. These TCRs come from a woman between 35 and 50 years old in good health. Some clones in this sample may be carry-over from other donors' samples. The CDR3 runs from the conserved cysteine through the conserved F or W.

v_gene	j_gene	CDR3aa
TRBV7-2	TRBJ2-5	CASSPSSGLQETQYF
TRBV13	TRBJ2-3	CASSRPGYRGSGRGSDTQYF
TRBV28	TRBJ1-5	CASSAGGQPQHF
TRBV30	TRBJ2-6	CAWSSTGSSGANVLTF
TRBV7-9	TRBJ2-7	CASSPSSYEQYF
TRBV19	TRBJ2-3	CASTERSTQYF
TRBV30	TRBJ1-6	CAWTPAGNSPLHF
TRBV9	TRBJ1-2	CASSVGGQGNYGYTF
TRBV7-6	TRBJ2-7	CASSLTGREDEQYF
TRBV10-3	TRBJ1-5	CATGDRENQPQHF
TRBV9	TRBJ2-2	CASSIPTGHSNTGELFF
TRBV4-1	TRBJ2-7	CASSRKIGTPSSYEQYF
TRBV27	TRBJ2-1	CASSPGTTSGNEQFF
TRBV30	TRBJ2-3	CAWTLITDTQYF
TRBV5-4	TRBJ2-1	CASSLVAGGGPGEQFF
TRBV10-3	TRBJ1-1	CAISELGQMNTEAFF
TRBV29-1	TRBJ2-3	CSVEDLGQGGTDTQYF
TRBV19	TRBJ1-1	CASSLGQGNTEAFF
TRBV6-1	TRBJ2-7	CASSERRASYEQYF
TRBV28	TRBJ1-2	CASVTNPQALNIYGYTF
TRBV30	TRBJ1-2	CAWSVGRGSNYGYTF
TRBV9	TRBJ2-1	CASSVAVAGGDNEQFF
TRBV19	TRBJ1-2	CASSISDLGKDGYTF